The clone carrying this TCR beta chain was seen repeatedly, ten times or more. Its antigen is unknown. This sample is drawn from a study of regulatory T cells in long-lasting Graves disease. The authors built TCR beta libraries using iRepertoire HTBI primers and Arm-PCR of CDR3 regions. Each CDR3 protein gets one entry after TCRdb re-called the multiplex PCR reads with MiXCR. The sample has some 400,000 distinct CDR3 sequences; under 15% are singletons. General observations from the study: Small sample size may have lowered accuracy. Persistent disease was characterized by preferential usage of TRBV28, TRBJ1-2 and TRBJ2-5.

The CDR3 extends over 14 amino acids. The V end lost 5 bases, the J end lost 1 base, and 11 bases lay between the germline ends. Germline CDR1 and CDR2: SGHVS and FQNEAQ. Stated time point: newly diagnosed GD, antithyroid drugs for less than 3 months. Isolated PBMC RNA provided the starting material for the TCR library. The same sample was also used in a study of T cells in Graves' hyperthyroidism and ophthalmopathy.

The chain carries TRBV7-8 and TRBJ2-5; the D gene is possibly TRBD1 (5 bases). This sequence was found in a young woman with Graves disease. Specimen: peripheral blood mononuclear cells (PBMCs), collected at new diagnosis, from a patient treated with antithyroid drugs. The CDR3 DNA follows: TGTGCCAGCAGCAACATTCAGGGCCAAGAGACCCAGTACTTC. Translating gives CASSNIQGQETQYF.